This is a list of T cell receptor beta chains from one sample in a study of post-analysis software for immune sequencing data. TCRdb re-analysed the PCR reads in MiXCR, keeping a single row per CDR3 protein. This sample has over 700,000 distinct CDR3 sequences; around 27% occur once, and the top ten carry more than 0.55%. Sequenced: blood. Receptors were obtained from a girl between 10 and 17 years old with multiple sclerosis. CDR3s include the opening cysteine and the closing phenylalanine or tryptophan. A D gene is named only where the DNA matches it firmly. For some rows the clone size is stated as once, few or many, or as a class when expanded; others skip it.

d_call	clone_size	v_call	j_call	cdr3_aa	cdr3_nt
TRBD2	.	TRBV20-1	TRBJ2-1	CSARDGTSGGLAEQFF	TGCAGTGCTAGAGATGGGACTAGCGGGGGGTTGGCTGAGCAGTTCTTC
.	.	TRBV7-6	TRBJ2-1	CASSGRAAGYNEQFF	TGTGCCAGCAGCGGCCGGGCCGCGGGGTACAATGAGCAGTTCTTC
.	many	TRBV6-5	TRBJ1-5	CASSRGRGNQPQHF	TGCGCCAGCAGCCGCGGAAGGGGCAATCAGCCCCAGCATTTT
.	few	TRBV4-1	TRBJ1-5	CAGSQGDFSNQPQHF	TGCGCCGGCAGCCAAGGAGATTTTAGCAATCAGCCCCAGCATTTT
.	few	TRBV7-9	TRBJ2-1	CASSPSFNEQFF	TGTGCCAGCAGCCCTAGCTTCAATGAGCAGTTCTTC
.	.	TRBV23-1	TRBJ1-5	CASSHTVGHF	TGCGCCAGCAGTCATACAGTCGGGCATTTT
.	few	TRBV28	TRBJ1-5	CASSLFSSGLMSRNQPQHF	TGTGCCAGCAGTTTATTTTCTAGTGGGCTCATGTCCCGCAATCAGCCCCAGCATTTT
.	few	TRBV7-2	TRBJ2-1	CASSSRVYNEQFF	TGTGCCAGCAGCTCCAGGGTCTACAATGAGCAGTTCTTC
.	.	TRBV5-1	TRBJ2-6	CASSLESGGANVLTF	TGCGCCAGCAGCTTGGAAAGCGGAGGGGCCAACGTCCTGACTTTC
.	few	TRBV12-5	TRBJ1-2	CASAQGTTAAYGYTF	TGTGCTAGTGCTCAAGGGACGACCGCTGCTTATGGCTACACCTTC
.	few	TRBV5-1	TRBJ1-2	CASSLERADFGYTF	TGCGCCAGCAGTTTAGAAAGGGCCGACTTTGGCTACACCTTC
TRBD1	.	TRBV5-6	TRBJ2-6	CASSTTGALQPGANVLTF	TGTGCCAGCAGCACGACAGGGGCCCTACAACCTGGGGCCAACGTCCTGACTTTC
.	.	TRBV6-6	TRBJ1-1	CASSYDDDPTEAFF	TGTGCCAGCAGTTATGATGATGACCCCACTGAAGCTTTCTTT
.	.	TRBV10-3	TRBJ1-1	CAISDSPNTEAFF	TGTGCCATCAGTGATAGCCCGAACACTGAAGCTTTCTTT
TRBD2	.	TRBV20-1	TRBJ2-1	CSASGRREWVKQFF	TGCAGTGCTAGCGGGAGGCGGGAGTGGGTAAAGCAGTTCTTC
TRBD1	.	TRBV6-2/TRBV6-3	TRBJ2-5	CAIADRWETQYF	TGTGCCATCGCGGACAGGTGGGAGACCCAGTACTTC
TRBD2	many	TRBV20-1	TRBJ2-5	CSAPGLALLETQYF	TGCAGTGCCCCGGGACTAGCGTTACTAGAGACCCAGTACTTC
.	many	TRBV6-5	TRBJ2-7	CASRRHRDSYEQYF	TGTGCCAGCAGGCGACATAGGGATTCCTACGAGCAGTACTTC
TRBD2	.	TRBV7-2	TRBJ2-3	CASSRRTSGKDTQYF	TGTGCCAGCAGCCGGAGGACTAGCGGGAAAGATACGCAGTATTTT
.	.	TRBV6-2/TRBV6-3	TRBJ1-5	CASSWAHGNQPQHF	TGTGCCAGCAGTTGGGCCCACGGGAATCAGCCCCAGCATTTT
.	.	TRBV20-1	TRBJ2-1	CSARCSGTLVGEQFF	TGCAGTGCTAGATGTTCGGGGACGCTAGTGGGAGAGCAGTTCTTC
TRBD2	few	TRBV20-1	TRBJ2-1	CSARRGAKYNEQFF	TGCAGTGCTCGGCGGGGGGCAAAATACAATGAGCAGTTCTTC
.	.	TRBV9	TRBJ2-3	CASSVSAGLTDTQYF	TGTGCCAGCAGCGTATCGGCGGGACTCACAGATACGCAGTATTTT
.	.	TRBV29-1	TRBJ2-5	CSVEDLGTMRRYF	TGCAGCGTTGAAGATCTGGGGACGATGAGGCGGTACTTC
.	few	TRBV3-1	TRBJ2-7	CASSLKYQGGRQGSSYEQYF	TGTGCCAGCAGCCTAAAATACCAGGGGGGCCGACAGGGCAGCTCCTACGAGCAGTACTTC
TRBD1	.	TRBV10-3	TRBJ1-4	CAISRGQGGDEKLFF	TGTGCCATCAGTAGGGGACAGGGAGGCGATGAAAAACTGTTTTTT
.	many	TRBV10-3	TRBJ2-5	CATTDMGRQETQYF	TGTGCCACCACGGACATGGGGCGTCAAGAGACCCAGTACTTC
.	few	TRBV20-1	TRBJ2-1	CSASHYSSYNEQFF	TGCAGTGCTAGCCACTATAGCTCCTACAATGAGCAGTTCTTC
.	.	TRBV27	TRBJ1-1	CASSFTGQHEAFF	TGTGCCAGCAGTTTCACTGGACAACATGAAGCTTTCTTT
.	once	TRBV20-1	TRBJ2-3	CSASPLSSTDTQYF	TGCAGTGCTAGCCCGCTAAGCAGCACAGATACGCAGTATTTT
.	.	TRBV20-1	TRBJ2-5	CSAREAGLGETQYF	TGCAGTGCCAGAGAGGCCGGCCTAGGGGAGACCCAGTACTTC
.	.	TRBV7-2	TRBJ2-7	CAGSLGPGDVEQYF	TGTGCCGGCAGCTTAGGTCCGGGAGATGTCGAGCAGTACTTC
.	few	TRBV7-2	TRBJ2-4	CASSGRELFGYKNIQYF	TGTGCCAGCAGCGGGAGAGAGCTGTTCGGCTACAAAAACATTCAGTACTTC
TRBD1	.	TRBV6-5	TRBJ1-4	CASSYVGQAGNLNEKLFF	TGTGCCAGCAGTTACGTTGGACAGGCGGGAAACCTCAATGAAAAACTGTTTTTT
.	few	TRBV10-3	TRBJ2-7	CAISERTATYEQYF	TGTGCCATCAGTGAGCGGACAGCTACCTACGAGCAGTACTTC
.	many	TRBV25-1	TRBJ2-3	CASSVTDTQYF	TGTGCCAGCAGCGTCACAGATACGCAGTATTTT
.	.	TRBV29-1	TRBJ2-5	CSVDFRGFDNEQYF	TGCAGCGTGGACTTCAGGGGTTTCGACAATGAGCAGTACTTC
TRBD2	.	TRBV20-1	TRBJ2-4	CSAGASGTNIQYF	TGCAGTGCTGGGGCTAGCGGGACAAACATTCAGTACTTC
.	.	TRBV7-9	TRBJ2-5	CASTWEAGQETQYF	TGTGCCAGCACCTGGGAGGCGGGCCAAGAGACCCAGTACTTC
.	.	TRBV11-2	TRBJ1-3	CASRYGTGSGNTIYF	TGTGCCAGCAGATACGGCACAGGGTCTGGAAACACCATATATTTT
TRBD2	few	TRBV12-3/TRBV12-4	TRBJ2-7	CASRARGLAGEQYF	TGTGCCAGCAGGGCTCGGGGACTAGCGGGCGAGCAGTACTTC
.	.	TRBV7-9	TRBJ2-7	CASSTTPYEQYF	TGTGCCAGCAGCACAACCCCCTACGAGCAGTACTTC
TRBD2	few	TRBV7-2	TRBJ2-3	CASSLLAGLADTQYF	TGTGCCAGCAGCTTACTAGCGGGCCTCGCAGATACGCAGTATTTT
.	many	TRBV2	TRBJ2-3	CASSERQVDTQYF	TGTGCCAGCAGTGAAAGGCAGGTCGATACGCAGTATTTT
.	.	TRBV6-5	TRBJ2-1	CASSYSWGIYNEQFF	TGTGCCAGCAGTTACTCGTGGGGAATCTACAATGAGCAGTTCTTC
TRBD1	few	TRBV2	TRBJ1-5	CASRTGTGDYQPQHF	TGTGCCAGCAGGACGGGGACAGGGGACTATCAGCCCCAGCATTTT
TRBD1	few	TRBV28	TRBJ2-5	CASSQLGDRYQEAQYF	TGTGCCAGCAGCCAACTAGGGGACAGGTACCAAGAGGCCCAGTACTTC
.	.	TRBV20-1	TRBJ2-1	CSARDNRTYNEQFF	TGCAGTGCTAGAGACAACCGAACCTACAATGAGCAGTTCTTC
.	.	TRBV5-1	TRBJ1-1	CASSRPERTEAFF	TGCGCCAGCAGCCGCCCGGAAAGGACAGAAGCTTTCTTT
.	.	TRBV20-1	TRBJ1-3	CSASKGSGNTIYF	TGCAGTGCTAGTAAGGGGTCTGGAAACACCATATATTTT
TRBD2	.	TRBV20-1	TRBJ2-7	CSARGPRRGTSGDYNEQYF	TGCAGTGCTAGAGGACCGAGGCGGGGGACTAGCGGAGACTACAATGAGCAGTACTTC
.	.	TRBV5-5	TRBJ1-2	CASSSRLNYGYTF	TGTGCCAGCAGCTCCCGACTTAACTATGGCTACACCTTC
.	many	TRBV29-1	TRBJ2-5	CSALGSGSETQYF	TGCAGCGCTTTGGGGAGCGGGTCCGAGACCCAGTACTTC